A single sample gave rise to the 7 T cell receptor beta chains below, sequenced in a study of post-analysis software for immune sequencing data. Study conclusions and caveats: Five TRBV segments, including TRBV5-6, TRBV5-1 and TRBV20-1, were more frequent in patients than controls.

The TCR beta cDNA libraries contained unique molecular identifiers. One entry per CDR3 protein, called by TCRdb with MiXCR from the PCR reads. The sample has about 820,000 distinct CDR3 sequences, about 57% seen once; the top ten hold over 4%. No antigen has been assigned to these receptors. The sample comprised blood. The receptors stem from a girl aged 10 to 17 with multiple sclerosis.

This clonotype was recorded a few times. Germline and junction disagree at one end, which may indicate a read error. Here the CDR3 DNA reads TGCGCCAGTAGCCAAGCGTTAGTAGGGCCCGGGGCCAACGTCCTGACTTTC. It yields the protein CASSQALVGPGANVLTF. The chain uses TRBV4-1 and TRBJ2-6; D remains unclear. Looked up from germline, CDR1 is MGHRA and CDR2 is YSYEKL. This CDR3 region has 17 residues.

The rearrangement uses TRBV18 and TRBJ2-7; 10 nucleotides line up with TRBD2. The germline gives CDR1 KGHSH, CDR2 LQKENI. V lost 2 bases and J lost 1; bases outside the gene matches: 2. The CDR3 contains 15 residues. The CDR3 reads CASSPASGSSYEQYF. The DNA for the CDR3 is TGTGCCAGCTCACCAGCTAGCGGGAGTTCCTACGAGCAGTACTTC.

This clonotype was recorded a few times. The chain uses TRBV6-4 and TRBJ2-3; 8 bases fit TRBD2. V was clipped by 5 bases and J by 7 bases; unmatched bases: 11. Germline CDR1 and CDR2: MRHNA and SNTAGT. CDR3 size: 15 residues. The CDR3 sequence is CASSLERGGLNTQYF. Written as DNA, the CDR3 is TGTGCCAGCAGTCTGGAACGGGGGGGCCTAAATACGCAGTATTTT.

The rearrangement links TRBV29-1 to TRBJ1-1, with no clear D. Germline V CDR1 and CDR2: SQVTM, ANQGSEA. V lost 3 bases and J lost 1, with 12 bases in between. The CDR3 is made up of 14 amino acids. In nucleotides, the CDR3 is TGCAGCGTTGAGAGGGCTCGGGGGAACACTGAAGCTTTCTTT. Translation gives CSVERARGNTEAFF. Drawing the rest from reference TRBV29-1 and TRBJ1-1, the complete variable domain is SAVISQKPSRDICQRGTSLTIQCQVDSQVTMMFWYRQQPGQSLTLIATANQGSEATYESGFVIDKFPISRPNLTFSTLTVSNMSPEDSSIYLCSVERARGNTEAFFGQGTRLTVV.

The gene calls are TRBV15 and TRBJ2-7; 7 nucleotides align to TRBD1. Germline-derived CDR1 and CDR2 are LNHNV and YYDKDF (reference sequence). This CDR3 contains 13 residues. V dropped 5 bases and J dropped 6; count of bases not matched to a gene: 7. CDR3 nucleotides: TGTGCCACCAGCTTCGGGACAGCTCGCGAGCAGTACTTC. Translating gives CATSFGTAREQYF. Full variable domain (outside the CDR3, taken from reference TRBV15 and TRBJ2-7): DAMVIQNPRYQVTQFGKPVTLSCSQTLNHNVMYWYQQKSSQAPKLLFHYYDKDFNNEADTPDNFQSRRPNTSFCFLDIRSPGLGDTAMYLCATSFGTAREQYFGPGTRLTVT.

This clonotype appeared a single time. The chain couples TRBV5-5 to TRBJ2-2, with unresolved D. This CDR3 contains 14 residues. Trimming removed 3 bases at V and 3 bases at J, with 9 bases between. Germline lookup yields CDR1 SGHKS and CDR2 YYEKEE (reference sequence). In DNA, the CDR3 is TGTGCCAGCAGCTGGACCATATACACCGGGGAGCTGTTTTTT. As protein: CASSWTIYTGELFF.

The chain carries TRBV27 and TRBJ1-1; a weak D match, TRBD1 (5 bases). Germline lookup yields CDR1 MNHEY and CDR2 SMNVEV (reference sequence). The germline V and J ends were trimmed by 5 bases and 4 bases, with 11 bases remaining between them. The CDR3 is made up of 13 amino acids. The CDR3: CASSPRGVTEAFF. CDR3 in DNA: TGTGCCAGCAGTCCCCGGGGGGTCACTGAAGCTTTCTTT.